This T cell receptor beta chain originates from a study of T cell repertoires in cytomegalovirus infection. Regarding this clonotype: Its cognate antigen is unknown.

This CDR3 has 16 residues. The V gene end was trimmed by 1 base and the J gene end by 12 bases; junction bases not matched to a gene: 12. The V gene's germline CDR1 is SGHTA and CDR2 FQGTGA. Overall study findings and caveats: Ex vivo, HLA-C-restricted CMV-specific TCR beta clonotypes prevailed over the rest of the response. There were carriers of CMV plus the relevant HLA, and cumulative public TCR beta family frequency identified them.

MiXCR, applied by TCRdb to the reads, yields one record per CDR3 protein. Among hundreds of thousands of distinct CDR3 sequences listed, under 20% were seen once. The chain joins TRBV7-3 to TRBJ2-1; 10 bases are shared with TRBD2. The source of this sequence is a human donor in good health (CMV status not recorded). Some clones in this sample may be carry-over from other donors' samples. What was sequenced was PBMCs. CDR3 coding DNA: TGTGCCAGCAGCTTAATTGGCCTAGCGGGGGAAGAAACGCAGTTCTTC. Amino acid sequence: CASSLIGLAGEETQFF. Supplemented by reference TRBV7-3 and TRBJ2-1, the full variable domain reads GAGVSQTPSNKVTEKGKYVELRCDPISGHTALYWYRQSLGQGPEFLIYFQGTGAADDSGLPNDRFFAVRPEGSVSTLKIQRTERGDSAVYLCASSLIGLAGEETQFFGPGTRLTVL.